This entry lists 20 T cell receptor beta chains sequenced from one sample in a study of blood T cells in healthy people across ages. Primed by a sample-barcoded 5' primer and a J-beta primer mix, a second PCR proceeded for 7 to 11 cycles. TCRdb reprocessed the 5' RACE reads via MiXCR and lists one record per CDR3 protein. This sample has 600,000 or so distinct CDR3 sequences, with 21% found just once. The material sequenced was blood. These receptors were obtained from a man between 65 and 85 years old in good health.

This clonotype was picked up a small number of times. CDR3 protein: CASSLEEGQIYEQYF. The CDR3 nucleotides read TGTGCCAGCAGCTTAGAGGAGGGACAGATTTACGAGCAGTACTTC. This chain connects TRBV11-2 to TRBJ2-7; D is perhaps TRBD1 (7 bases). The V end lost 0 bases, the J end lost 4 bases, and 13 bases lay between the germline ends. Germline values: CDR1 SGHAT, CDR2 FQNNGV. There are 15 residues in the CDR3.

The chain employs TRBV11-1 and TRBJ2-3; the match to TRBD2 covers 15 bases. This CDR3 region has 16 residues. V shed 3 bases and J 7 bases; nucleotides not matched to a gene: 5. Germline CDR1 SGHAT, CDR2 FQDESV (reference sequence). DNA for the CDR3: TGTGCCAGCAGCTTCCCCGGACTAGCGGGAGGGAATACGCAGTATTTT. It specifies CASSFPGLAGGNTQYF.

Ten or more counts support this clonotype. The chain carries TRBV6-2 or TRBV6-3 and TRBJ2-7; 9 bases fit TRBD1. This CDR3 has 14 residues. Germline CDR1 reads MNHEY; CDR2 reads SVGEGT. J was trimmed by 3 bases and V by 6 bases; bases with no gene match: 6. CDR3 in DNA: TGTGCCAGCAGACCCCGGGACAGGGTCTACGAGCAGTACTTC. This gives the protein CASRPRDRVYEQYF.

Remarks on this clonotype: A much more abundant neighbour one base away suggests this may be a read error. The chain has TRBV20-1 and TRBJ2-5; tentatively, D is TRBD2 (5 bases). CDR1 is DFQATT and CDR2 is SNEGSKA in the germline V gene (reference sequence). This CDR3 contains 11 residues. CDR3 sequence: CSAEYGETLYF. DNA for the CDR3: TGCAGTGCGGAGTACGGGGAGACCCTGTACTTC.

The rearrangement uses TRBV20-1 and TRBJ2-3; 13 nucleotides match TRBD2. J gave up 3 bases and V 0 bases, and 6 bases lay outside the gene matches. The CDR3 is made up of 17 amino acids. CDR1 DFQATT and CDR2 SNEGSKA come from the germline V gene (reference sequence). The CDR3 region is CSARDDGTSGKTDTQYF. The CDR3 DNA is TGCAGTGCTAGAGATGACGGGACTAGCGGGAAAACAGATACGCAGTATTTT.

The chain employs TRBV15 and TRBJ2-2; D not resolved. The CDR3 contains 11 residues. CDR1 LNHNV and CDR2 YYDKDF come from the germline V gene (reference sequence). Trimming removed 8 bases from V and 1 base from J, with 2 bases in between. This chain's CDR3 is CATWNTGELFF. CDR3 DNA sequence: TGTGCCACCTGGAACACCGGGGAGCTGTTTTTT.

The table lists this clonotype with many counts. The J gene is TRBJ2-5, the V gene TRBV13; TRBD1 matches 8 bases. Germline lookup yields CDR1 PRHDT and CDR2 FYEKMQ (reference sequence). The CDR3 runs to 16 residues. V dropped 1 base and J dropped 2; count of bases not matched to a gene: 6. The CDR3 nucleotides are TGTGCCAGCAGCTTAGTTTTGGACAGGGAACAAGAGACCCAGTACTTC. Its protein product is CASSLVLDREQETQYF.

Many counts were recorded for this clonotype. The chain links TRBV20-1 to TRBJ2-1, with a weak D call TRBD2 (5 bases). This CDR3 has 13 residues. Trimming removed 2 bases from V and 4 bases from J, with 9 bases in between. Germline CDR1 and CDR2: DFQATT and SNEGSKA (reference sequence). The CDR3 protein is CSARSGNYNEQFF. The CDR3 DNA sequence: TGCAGTGCTAGATCGGGGAATTACAATGAGCAGTTCTTC.

This clonotype was observed a few times. The chain is built from TRBV20-1 and TRBJ2-4, with TRBD1 matching over 8 bases. The germline V gene encodes CDR1 DFQATT and CDR2 SNEGSKA (reference sequence). V lost 0 bases to trimming and J lost 6 bases; unmatched junction nucleotides: 7. The CDR3 extends over 15 amino acids. The CDR3 nucleotides read TGCAGTGCTAGAGATCTAACAGGGGGACGAAACATTCAGTACTTC. Its translation: CSARDLTGGRNIQYF.

The chain employs TRBV10-3 and TRBJ2-1, with TRBD2 matching 7 bases. Germline-derived CDR1 and CDR2 are ENHRY and SYGVKD. J lost 9 bases, V lost 6 bases, and 11 bases had no gene match. This CDR3 spans 14 amino acids. The CDR3 region has the DNA TGTGCCATCAGGGAGGGCGGGAGTCCGAGTGAGCAGTTCTTC. Translating it yields CAIREGGSPSEQFF.

This sequence joins TRBV20-1 and TRBJ2-7, with 8 nucleotides matching TRBD2. V lost 3 bases, J lost 1 base, and 14 bases stayed unmatched. The germline V gene has CDR1 DFQATT and CDR2 SNEGSKA (reference sequence). The CDR3 has 17 residues. The CDR3 nucleotides are TGCAGTGCTAGGGAGTCCGGGACTAGTTTACGTTCCTACGAGCAGTACTTC. Its translation: CSARESGTSLRSYEQYF.

This clonotype occurred many times. The rearrangement joins TRBV5-1 to TRBJ2-2, with D possibly being TRBD1 (5 bases). This CDR3 comprises 15 residues. V lost 0 bases and J 2 bases, leaving 8 bases between the germline ends. CDR1 and CDR2 from the germline V gene are SGHRS and YFSETQ. CDR3 residues: CASSLDGANTGELFF. The CDR3, as DNA: TGCGCCAGCAGCTTGGATGGGGCCAACACCGGGGAGCTGTTTTTT.

The chain joins TRBV29-1 to TRBJ2-4; 8 nucleotides match TRBD1. V lost 5 bases to trimming and J lost 8 bases; unmatched junction nucleotides: 8. The CDR3 is made up of 13 amino acids. Germline lookup yields CDR1 SQVTM and CDR2 ANQGSEA. CDR3 sequence reads: CSVMGDRGDIQYF. The CDR3 nucleotides are TGCAGCGTTATGGGCGACAGGGGAGACATTCAGTACTTC.

This clonotype was detected only a few times. This chain connects TRBV27 to TRBJ2-5; possibly TRBD1 for D (6 bases). Near its end, the DNA agrees better with TRBJ2-7, so the J call may be wrong. The V gene's germline CDR1 is MNHEY and CDR2 SMNVEV (reference sequence). CDR3 size: 14 residues. In DNA form, the CDR3 reads TGTGCCAGCAGTCCCTGGCAGGGGACCTACGAGCAGTACTTC. This translates into CASSPWQGTYEQYF.

The chain links TRBV11-2 to TRBJ2-5; D not resolved. The CDR3 has 14 amino acids. The germline CDR1 and CDR2 sequences are SGHAT and FQNNGV. The ends were cut back, 2 bases at V and 4 bases at J, with 11 bases in the middle. For the CDR3, the DNA is TGTGCCAGCAGCTTAAGCCCGGGCGTAGAGACCCAGTACTTC. This sequence encodes CASSLSPGVETQYF.

Of note for this clonotype: Germline and junction disagree at one end, which may indicate a read error. V and J are TRBV18 and TRBJ2-5, with 8 bases aligning to TRBD1. Gene TRBJ2-1 matches the end of the DNA better, so the J call may be wrong. CDR3 size: 16 residues. The germline V gene encodes CDR1 KGHSH and CDR2 LQKENI. The CDR3 DNA is TGTGCCAACTCACCAGCAGGGACAGGTTTTTACAATGAGCAGTTCTTC. Encoded protein: CANSPAGTGFYNEQFF.

The chain carries TRBV3-1 and TRBJ2-5; possibly TRBD1 or TRBD2 for D (5 bases each). This CDR3 spans 14 amino acids. The ends were cut back, 5 bases at V and 13 bases at J, with 23 bases in the middle. Germline CDR1 LGHDT, CDR2 YNNKEL (reference sequence). This chain's CDR3 is CASSERGSGYERYF. The CDR3 DNA sequence: TGTGCCAGCAGCGAAAGGGGCAGCGGCTACGAGCGGTACTTC.

The chain recombines TRBV5-1 with TRBJ2-7; the D gene is possibly TRBD2 (6 bases). The germline CDR1 and CDR2 sequences are SGHRS and YFSETQ. The CDR3 is 12 amino acids. Trimming left V 3 bases short and J 6 bases short, with 10 bases between. CDR3 loop: CASSSGLREQYF. In DNA, the CDR3 is TGCGCCAGCAGCTCGGGACTGCGCGAGCAGTACTTC.

The rearrangement uses TRBV15 and TRBJ2-3; a weak D match, TRBD2 (6 bases). CDR3 length: 14 residues. The germline gives CDR1 LNHNV, CDR2 YYDKDF (reference sequence). Trimming stripped 0 bases from V and 5 bases from J, with 9 bases between. CDR3 sequence (DNA): TGTGCCACCAGCAGAGATCAAGCGGGAGATACGCAGTATTTT. As protein: CATSRDQAGDTQYF.

This clonotype was detected a few times. The CDR3 coding sequence is TGCAGTGCTAGGGAAGCGGGATCCGCGAACACCGGGGAGCTGTTTTTT. This codes for CSAREAGSANTGELFF. The chain is built from TRBV20-1 and TRBJ2-2; 7 bases are shared with TRBD2. CDR3 size: 16 residues. Germline V gene data show CDR1 as DFQATT and CDR2 as SNEGSKA (reference sequence). V was clipped by 3 bases and J by 0 bases; unmatched bases: 7.